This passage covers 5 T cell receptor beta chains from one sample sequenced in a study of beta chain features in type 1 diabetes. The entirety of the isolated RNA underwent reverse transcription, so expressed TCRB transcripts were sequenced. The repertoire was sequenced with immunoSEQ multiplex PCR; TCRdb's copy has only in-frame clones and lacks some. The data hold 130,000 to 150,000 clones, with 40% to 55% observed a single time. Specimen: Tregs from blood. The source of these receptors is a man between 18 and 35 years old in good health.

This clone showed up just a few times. The DNA of the CDR3 is TGCAGCGTGTGGCTACAGGGGGCCGGCACTGAAGCTTTCTTT. It is translated as CSVWLQGAGTEAFF. The chain recombines TRBV29-1 with TRBJ1-1, with 9 bases fitting TRBD1. Germline V gene sequence: CDR1 SQVTM, CDR2 ANQGSEA. The V gene end was trimmed by 6 bases and the J gene end by 4 bases; junction bases not matched to a gene: 9. The CDR3 is made up of 14 amino acids.

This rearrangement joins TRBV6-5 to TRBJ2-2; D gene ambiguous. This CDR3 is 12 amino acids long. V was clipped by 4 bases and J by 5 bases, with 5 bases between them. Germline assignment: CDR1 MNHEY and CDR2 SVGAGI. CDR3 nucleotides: TGTGCCAGCAGTTTTACTACCGGGGAGCTGTTTTTT. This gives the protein CASSFTTGELFF.

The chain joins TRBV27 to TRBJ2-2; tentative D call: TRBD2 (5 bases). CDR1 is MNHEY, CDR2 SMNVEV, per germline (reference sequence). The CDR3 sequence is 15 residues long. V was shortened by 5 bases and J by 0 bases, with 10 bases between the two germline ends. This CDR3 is CASSPRRSNTGELFF. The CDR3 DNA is TGTGCCAGCAGTCCGCGGAGGTCGAACACCGGGGAGCTGTTTTTT.

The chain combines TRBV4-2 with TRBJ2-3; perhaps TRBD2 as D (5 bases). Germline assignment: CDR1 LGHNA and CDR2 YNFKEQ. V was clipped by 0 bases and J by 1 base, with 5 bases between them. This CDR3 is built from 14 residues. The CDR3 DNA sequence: TGTGCCAGCAGCCAAGAGCGGGGCACAGATACGCAGTATTTT. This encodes CASSQERGTDTQYF.

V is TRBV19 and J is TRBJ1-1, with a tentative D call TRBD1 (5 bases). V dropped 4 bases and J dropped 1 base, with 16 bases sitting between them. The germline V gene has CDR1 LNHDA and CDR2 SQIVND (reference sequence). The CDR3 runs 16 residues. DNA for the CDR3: TGTGCCAGTAGTAGCTCACCGACAGACCGGAACACTGAAGCTTTCTTT. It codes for CASSSSPTDRNTEAFF.